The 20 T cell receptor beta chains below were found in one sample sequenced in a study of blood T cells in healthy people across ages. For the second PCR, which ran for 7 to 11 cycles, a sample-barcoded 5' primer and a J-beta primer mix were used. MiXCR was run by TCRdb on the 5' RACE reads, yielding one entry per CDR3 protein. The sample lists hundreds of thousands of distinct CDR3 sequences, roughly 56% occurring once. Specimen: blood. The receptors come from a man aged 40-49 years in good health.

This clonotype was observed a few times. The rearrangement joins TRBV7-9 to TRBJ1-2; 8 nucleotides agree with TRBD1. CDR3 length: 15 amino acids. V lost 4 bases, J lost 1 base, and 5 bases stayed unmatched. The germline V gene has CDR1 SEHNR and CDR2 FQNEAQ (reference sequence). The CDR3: CASSSTGESNYGYTF. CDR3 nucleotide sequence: TGTGCCAGCAGCTCGACAGGGGAGAGTAACTATGGCTACACCTTC.

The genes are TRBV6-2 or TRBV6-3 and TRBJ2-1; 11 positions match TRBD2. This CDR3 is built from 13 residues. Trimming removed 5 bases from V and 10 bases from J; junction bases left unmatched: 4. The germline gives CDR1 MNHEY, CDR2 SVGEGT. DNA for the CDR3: TGTGCCAGCAGTGCGGTAGCGGGAGGGGAGCAGTTCTTC. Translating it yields CASSAVAGGEQFF.

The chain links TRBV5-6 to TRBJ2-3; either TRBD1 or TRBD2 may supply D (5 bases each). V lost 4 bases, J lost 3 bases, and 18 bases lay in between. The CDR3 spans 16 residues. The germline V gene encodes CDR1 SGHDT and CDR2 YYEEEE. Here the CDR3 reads CASSPPLGDRTDTQYF. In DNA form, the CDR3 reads TGTGCCAGCAGCCCCCCGTTGGGGGATCGAACAGATACGCAGTATTTT.

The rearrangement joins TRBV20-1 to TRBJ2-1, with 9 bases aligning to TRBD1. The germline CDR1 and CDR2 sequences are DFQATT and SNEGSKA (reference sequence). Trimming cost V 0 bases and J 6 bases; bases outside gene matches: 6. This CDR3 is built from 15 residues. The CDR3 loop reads CSARDLDRGINEQFF. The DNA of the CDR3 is TGCAGTGCTAGAGATTTGGACAGGGGTATCAATGAGCAGTTCTTC.

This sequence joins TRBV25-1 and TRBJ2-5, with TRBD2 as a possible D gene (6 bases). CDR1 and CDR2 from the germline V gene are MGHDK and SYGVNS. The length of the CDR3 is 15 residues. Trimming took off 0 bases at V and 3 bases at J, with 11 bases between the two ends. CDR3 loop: CASSEYGGAKETQYF. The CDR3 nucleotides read TGTGCCAGCAGTGAATACGGGGGTGCCAAAGAGACCCAGTACTTC.

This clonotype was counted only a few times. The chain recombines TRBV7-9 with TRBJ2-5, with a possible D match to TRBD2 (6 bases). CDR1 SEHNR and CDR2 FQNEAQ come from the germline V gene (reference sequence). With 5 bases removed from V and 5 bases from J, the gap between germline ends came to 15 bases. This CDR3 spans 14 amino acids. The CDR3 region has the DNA TGTGCCAGCAGCCCCCAGTCGGGGAGGGAGACCCAGTACTTC. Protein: CASSPQSGRETQYF. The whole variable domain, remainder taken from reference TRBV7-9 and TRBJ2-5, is DTGVSQNPRHKITKRGQNVTFRCDPISEHNRLYWYRQTLGQGPEFLTYFQNEAQLEKSRLLSDRFSAERPKGSFSTLEIQRTEQGDSAMYLCASSPQSGRETQYFGPGTRLLVL.

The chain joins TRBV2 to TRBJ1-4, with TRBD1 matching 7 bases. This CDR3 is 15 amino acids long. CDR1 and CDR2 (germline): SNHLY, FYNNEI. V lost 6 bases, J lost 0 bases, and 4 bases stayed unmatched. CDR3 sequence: CASRGQTATNEKLFF. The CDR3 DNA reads TGTGCCAGCAGGGGACAGACTGCAACTAATGAAAAACTGTTTTTT.

The CDR3 bases are TGTGCCAGCAGTTTTCTGGGACAGGGGAAACTCTACGAGCAGTACTTC. Translated, it gives CASSFLGQGKLYEQYF. The chain joins TRBV27 to TRBJ2-7, with 10 nucleotides matching TRBD1. V shed 3 bases and J 3 bases; nucleotides not matched to a gene: 8. There are 16 residues in the CDR3. Germline V gene data show CDR1 as MNHEY and CDR2 as SMNVEV (reference sequence).

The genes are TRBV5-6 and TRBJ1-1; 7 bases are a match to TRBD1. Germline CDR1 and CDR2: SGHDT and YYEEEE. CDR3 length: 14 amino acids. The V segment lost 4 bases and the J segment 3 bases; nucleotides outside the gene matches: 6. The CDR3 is CASSVGGGYTEAFF. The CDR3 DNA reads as TGTGCCAGCAGCGTAGGGGGCGGATACACTGAAGCTTTCTTT.

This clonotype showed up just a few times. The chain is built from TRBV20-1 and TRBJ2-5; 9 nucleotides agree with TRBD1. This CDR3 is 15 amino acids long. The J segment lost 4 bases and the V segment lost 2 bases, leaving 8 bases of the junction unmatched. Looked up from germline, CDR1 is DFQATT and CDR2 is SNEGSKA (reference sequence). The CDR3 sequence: CSARSGQGSSETQYF. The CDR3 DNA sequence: TGCAGTGCTAGATCTGGACAGGGGTCCTCAGAGACCCAGTACTTC.

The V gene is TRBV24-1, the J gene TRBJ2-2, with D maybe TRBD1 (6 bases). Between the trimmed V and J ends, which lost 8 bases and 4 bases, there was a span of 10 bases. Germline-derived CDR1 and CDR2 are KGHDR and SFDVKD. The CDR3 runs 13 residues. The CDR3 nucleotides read TGTGCCACCAACAGGGCAGGCACCGGGGAGCTGTTTTTT. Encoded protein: CATNRAGTGELFF.

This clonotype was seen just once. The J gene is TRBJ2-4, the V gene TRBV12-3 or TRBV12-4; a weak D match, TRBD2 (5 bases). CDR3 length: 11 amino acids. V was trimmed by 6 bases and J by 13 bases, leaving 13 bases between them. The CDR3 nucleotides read TGTGCCAGCAGGAGCTTTGGGGAGCAGTACTTC. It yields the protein CASRSFGEQYF.

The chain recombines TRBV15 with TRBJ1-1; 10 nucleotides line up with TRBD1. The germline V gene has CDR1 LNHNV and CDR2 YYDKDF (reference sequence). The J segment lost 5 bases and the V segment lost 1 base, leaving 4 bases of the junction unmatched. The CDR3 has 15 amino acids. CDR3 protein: CATSRGGQGGTEAFF. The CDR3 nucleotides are TGTGCCACCAGCAGAGGTGGACAGGGGGGAACTGAAGCTTTCTTT.

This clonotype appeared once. The CDR3 DNA is TGTGCCATCAGCCTAAGACAGGGAGGTATCGAGCAGTACTTC. Protein: CAISLRQGGIEQYF. This sequence joins TRBV10-3 and TRBJ2-7, with D maybe TRBD1 (7 bases). The CDR3 extends over 14 amino acids. Germline lookup yields CDR1 ENHRY and CDR2 SYGVKD. Trimming shortened V by 6 bases and J by 6 bases, and 18 bases separated the two germline ends.

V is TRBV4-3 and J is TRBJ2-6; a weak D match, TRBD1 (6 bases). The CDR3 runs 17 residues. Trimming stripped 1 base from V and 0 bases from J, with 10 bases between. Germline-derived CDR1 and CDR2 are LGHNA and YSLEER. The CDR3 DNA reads TGCGCCAGCAGCCAAGGTCAGGGGACCTCTGGGGCCAACGTCCTGACTTTC. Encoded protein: CASSQGQGTSGANVLTF.

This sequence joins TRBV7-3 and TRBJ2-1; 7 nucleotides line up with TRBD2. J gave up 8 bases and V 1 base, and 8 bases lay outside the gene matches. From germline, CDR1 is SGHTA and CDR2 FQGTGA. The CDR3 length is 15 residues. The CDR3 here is CASSLSGTTHDEQFF. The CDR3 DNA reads TGTGCCAGCAGCTTAAGTGGGACTACCCACGATGAGCAGTTCTTC.

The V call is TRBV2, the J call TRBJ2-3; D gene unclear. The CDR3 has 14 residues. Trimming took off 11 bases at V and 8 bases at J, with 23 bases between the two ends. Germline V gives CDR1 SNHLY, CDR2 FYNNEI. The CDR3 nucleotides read TGTGCCTCGTTAGAGGTAGCCCCCTTGGGTACGCAGTATTTT. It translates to CASLEVAPLGTQYF.

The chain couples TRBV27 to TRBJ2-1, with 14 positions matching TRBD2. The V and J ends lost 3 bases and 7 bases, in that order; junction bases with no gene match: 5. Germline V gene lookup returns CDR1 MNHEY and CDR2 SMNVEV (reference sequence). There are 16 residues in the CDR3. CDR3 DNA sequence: TGTGCCAGCAGTTTTCGACTAGCGGGGGGGCAGAATGAGCAGTTCTTC. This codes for CASSFRLAGGQNEQFF.

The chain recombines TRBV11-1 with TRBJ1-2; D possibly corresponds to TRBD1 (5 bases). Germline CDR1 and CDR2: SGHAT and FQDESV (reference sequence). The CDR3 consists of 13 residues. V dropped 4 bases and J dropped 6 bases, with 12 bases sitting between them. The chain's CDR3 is CASSSRGRDGYTF. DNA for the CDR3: TGTGCCAGCAGCTCGAGGGGACGGGATGGCTACACCTTC.

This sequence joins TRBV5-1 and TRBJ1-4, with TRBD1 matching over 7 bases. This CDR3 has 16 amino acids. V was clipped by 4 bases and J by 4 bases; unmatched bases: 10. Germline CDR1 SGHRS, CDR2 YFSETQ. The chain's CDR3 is CASSPRGQGGNEKLFF. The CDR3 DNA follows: TGCGCCAGCAGCCCACGAGGCCAGGGGGGTAATGAAAAACTGTTTTTT.